Listed here are 10 T cell receptor beta chains from one sample, sequenced in a study of cytomegalovirus exposure and HLA in healthy donors. In the PCR, 60 Vbeta and 13 Jbeta primers were used. Profiled with immunoSEQ multiplex PCR; TCRdb holds only in-frame clones, not every one. The top ten clones hold around 3.9% of a sample with roughly 100,000 clones, 55% to 65% of them seen once. Sequenced material: PBMCs. These receptors originate from a young man in good health and CMV-seropositive.

The gene calls are TRBV7-9 and TRBJ2-7; 9 bases match TRBD1. Germline loops: CDR1 SEHNR, CDR2 FQNEAQ (reference sequence). The CDR3 has 15 residues. Trimming took 5 bases from V and 5 from J; bases not matched to a gene: 10. CDR3 region: CASSNPGTGHHEQYF. As DNA, the CDR3 is TGTGCCAGCAGCAATCCCGGGACAGGGCACCACGAGCAGTACTTC. The whole variable domain, filled in from reference TRBV7-9 and TRBJ2-7, reads DTGVSQNPRHKITKRGQNVTFRCDPISEHNRLYWYRQTLGQGPEFLTYFQNEAQLEKSRLLSDRFSAERPKGSFSTLEIQRTEQGDSAMYLCASSNPGTGHHEQYFGPGTRLTVT.

This chain links TRBV7-9 with TRBJ2-1; 14 bases are shared with TRBD2. The CDR3 consists of 13 residues. V lost 5 bases to trimming and J lost 16 bases; unmatched junction nucleotides: 7. The V gene's germline CDR1 is SEHNR and CDR2 FQNEAQ (reference sequence). CDR3 loop: CASSPLGLAGAFF. CDR3 nucleotides: TGTGCCAGCAGCCCCTTGGGACTAGCGGGGGCCTTCTTC.

CDR3 amino acids: CASSHGGGETQYF. Here the CDR3 DNA reads TGTGCCAGCAGCCACGGAGGTGGGGAGACCCAGTACTTC. This chain links TRBV7-2 with TRBJ2-5; possible D gene TRBD2, 5 bases. The CDR3 covers 13 residues. CDR1 is SGHTA, CDR2 FQGNSA, per germline. V gave up 5 bases and J gave up 5 bases, with 12 bases separating them.

The chain joins TRBV2 to TRBJ1-2; 7 bases are a match to TRBD1. J was trimmed by 5 bases and V by 0 bases; bases with no gene match: 9. The CDR3 has 16 amino acids. Per germline, CDR1 SNHLY and CDR2 FYNNEI. The CDR3 is CASSEAPRTGSYGYTF. For the CDR3, the DNA is TGTGCCAGCAGTGAAGCCCCCCGGACAGGTTCTTATGGCTACACCTTC.

This chain connects TRBV10-3 to TRBJ2-2, with 9 bases aligning to TRBD1. V shed 0 bases, J shed 5 bases, and the junction held 4 bases outside the gene matches. CDR1 is ENHRY and CDR2 is SYGVKD in the germline V gene. CDR3 length: 16 amino acids. CDR3 sequence: CAISESRTGVTGELFF. CDR3 coding DNA: TGTGCCATCAGTGAGTCGAGGACAGGGGTGACCGGGGAGCTGTTTTTT.

A note on this clone: Different DNA sequences within this sample yield the same CDR3. The chain carries TRBV5-1 and TRBJ2-7; TRBD2 matches 11 bases. This CDR3 comprises 15 residues. V lost 4 bases, J lost 1 base, and 4 bases stayed unmatched. Germline V gives CDR1 SGHRS, CDR2 YFSETQ. In nucleotides, the CDR3 is TGCGCCAGCAGCCCTCTAGCGGGGGGATCCTACGAGCAGTACTTC. Translated, it gives CASSPLAGGSYEQYF.

V is TRBV6-6 and J is TRBJ1-4, with TRBD1 matching over 8 bases. This CDR3 comprises 16 residues. Germline assignment: CDR1 MNHNY and CDR2 SVGAGI (reference sequence). J gave up 7 bases and V 8 bases, and 15 bases lay outside the gene matches. CDR3: CASLRPAHRGVEKLFF. In DNA, the CDR3 is TGTGCCAGCCTTAGGCCCGCGCACAGGGGGGTTGAAAAACTGTTTTTT.

This clone has only one observation. This chain links TRBV11-3 with TRBJ1-4, with a possible D match to TRBD1 (6 bases). V shed 5 bases and J shed 8 bases, with 15 bases lying between them. The CDR3 has 14 amino acids. Germline V gives CDR1 SGHNT, CDR2 YENEEA. The CDR3 DNA is TGTGCCAGCAGCCTTTCGGGGGGGCGAGAAAAACTGTTTTTT. It encodes CASSLSGGREKLFF.

The chain is built from TRBV6-5 and TRBJ1-2; 9 bases map to TRBD1. The V gene end was trimmed by 4 bases and the J gene end by 2 bases; junction bases not matched to a gene: 5. The CDR3 sequence is 15 residues long. Germline CDR1 MNHEY, CDR2 SVGAGI. In DNA form, the CDR3 reads TGTGCCAGCAGTTCCCCACAGGGGGCGAACTATGGCTACACCTTC. This sequence encodes CASSSPQGANYGYTF.

V and J are TRBV6-5 and TRBJ2-7; D possibly corresponds to TRBD1 (5 bases). This CDR3 comprises 14 residues. CDR1 MNHEY and CDR2 SVGAGI come from the germline V gene. V lost 0 bases and J 4 bases, leaving 10 bases between the germline ends. The CDR3 spells CASSYSAAGYEQYF. DNA of the CDR3: TGTGCCAGCAGTTACTCGGCGGCAGGGTACGAGCAGTACTTC.